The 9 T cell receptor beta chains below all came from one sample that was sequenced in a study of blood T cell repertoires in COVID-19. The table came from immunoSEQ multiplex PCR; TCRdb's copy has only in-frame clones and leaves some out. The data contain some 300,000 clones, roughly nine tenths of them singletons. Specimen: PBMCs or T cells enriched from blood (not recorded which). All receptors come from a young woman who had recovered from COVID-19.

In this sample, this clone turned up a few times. CDR3 in amino acids: CASSGQVETSPLHF. The CDR3 nucleotides read TGTGCCAGTAGTGGACAGGTCGAGACGTCACCCCTCCACTTT. The chain carries TRBV19 and TRBJ1-6; 7 positions match TRBD1. Trimming at V came to 5 bases and at J to 10 bases, leaving 8 bases not matched to a gene. The CDR3 has 14 residues. CDR1 LNHDA and CDR2 SQIVND come from the germline V gene (reference sequence).

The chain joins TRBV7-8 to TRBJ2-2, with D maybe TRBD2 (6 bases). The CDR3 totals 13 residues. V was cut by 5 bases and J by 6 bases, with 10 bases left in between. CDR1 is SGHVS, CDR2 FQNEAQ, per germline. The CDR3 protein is CASSRPGAGELFF. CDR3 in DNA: TGTGCCAGCAGCCGCCCGGGGGCCGGGGAGCTGTTTTTT.

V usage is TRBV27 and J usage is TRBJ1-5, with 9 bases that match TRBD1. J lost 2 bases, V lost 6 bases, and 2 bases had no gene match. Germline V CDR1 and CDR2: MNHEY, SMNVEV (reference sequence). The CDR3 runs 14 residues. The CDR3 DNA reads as TGTGCCAGCAGAAGGGACAGGGGCAATCAGCCCCAGCATTTT. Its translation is CASRRDRGNQPQHF.

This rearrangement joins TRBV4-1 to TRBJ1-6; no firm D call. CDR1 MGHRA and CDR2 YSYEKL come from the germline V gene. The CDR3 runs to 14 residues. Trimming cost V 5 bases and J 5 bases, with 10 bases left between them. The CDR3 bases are TGCGCCAGCAGCTCACCGCTACATAATTCACCCCTCCACTTT. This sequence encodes CASSSPLHNSPLHF.

CDR3 protein: CASSSQGSDQPQHF. The CDR3 DNA sequence: TGTGCCAGCTCTTCACAGGGATCTGATCAGCCCCAGCATTTT. The chain joins TRBV18 to TRBJ1-5, with D possibly matching TRBD1 (6 bases). The V gene lost 6 bases and the J gene lost 5 bases, with 14 bases spanning the gap. Germline CDR1 reads KGHSH; CDR2 reads LQKENI. CDR3 size: 14 residues.

CDR3 protein: CASSPVAGYPHTQYF. The CDR3 DNA reads as TGTGCCAGCAGCCCTGTAGCGGGGTACCCCCATACGCAGTATTTT. The genes are TRBV7-8 and TRBJ2-3; TRBD2 matches 8 bases. With 5 bases clipped from V and 7 bases from J, the junction kept 11 bases outside the gene matches. CDR3 length: 15 residues. CDR1 is SGHVS, CDR2 FQNEAQ, per germline.

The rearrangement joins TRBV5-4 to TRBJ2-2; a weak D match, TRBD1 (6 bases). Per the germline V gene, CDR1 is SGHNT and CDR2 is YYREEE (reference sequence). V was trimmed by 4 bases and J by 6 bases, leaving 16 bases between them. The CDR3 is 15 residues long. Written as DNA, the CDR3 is TGTGCCAGCAGCAATCAACACAGGGATGCCGGGGAGCTGTTTTTT. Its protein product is CASSNQHRDAGELFF.

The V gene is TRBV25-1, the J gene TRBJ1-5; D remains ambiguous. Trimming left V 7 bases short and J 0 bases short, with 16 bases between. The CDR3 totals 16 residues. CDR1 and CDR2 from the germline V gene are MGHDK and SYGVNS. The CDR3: CASMYLTQNSNQPQHF. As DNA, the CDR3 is TGTGCCAGCATGTATTTAACGCAGAATAGCAATCAGCCCCAGCATTTT.

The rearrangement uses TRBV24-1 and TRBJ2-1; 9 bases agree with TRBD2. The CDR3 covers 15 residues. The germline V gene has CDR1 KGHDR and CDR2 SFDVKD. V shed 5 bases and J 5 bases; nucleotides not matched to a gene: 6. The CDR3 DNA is TGTGCCACCAGTGTGGCGGGGGGGCCCAACAATGAGCAGTTCTTC. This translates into CATSVAGGPNNEQFF.